The clone carrying this T cell receptor (beta chain) was counted a single time. Its antigen is unknown. Sequencing was performed with immunoSEQ multiplex PCR; in TCRdb, only in-frame clones are kept and a portion is missing. This table has some 16,000 clones, 80% to 90% appearing once. Germline CDR1 SQVTM, CDR2 ANQGSEA. The CDR3 consists of 14 residues. Trimming pared 7 bases from V and 2 bases from J, leaving 18 bases between. This sample is drawn from a study of OX40 agonist ivuxolimab in advanced cancers. At the level of the study: Dose-escalation patients' cancers were hepatocellular carcinoma, melanoma, renal cell or head and neck cancer. Earlier treatment with anti-PD-1, anti-PD-L1 or anti-CTLA-4 was permitted, and 30% to 40% had received some. General study findings and limits: In general, CD8+ T cells held more expanded clones than CD4+ did, on average.

The rearrangement links TRBV29-1 to TRBJ2-7; a weak D match, TRBD1 (5 bases). This specimen was CD4+ or CD8+ T cells sorted from blood, taken in a trial of the OX40 agonist ivuxolimab. The clonotype was recovered from an adult with an advanced solid tumor such as melanoma, head and neck, liver or kidney cancer. The CDR3 nucleotides are TGCAGCGCCGAGGTGCAGGACACTACCTACGAGCAGTACTTC. Translating it yields CSAEVQDTTYEQYF.